These 14 T cell receptor beta chains were all obtained from the same sample, sequenced in a study of blood T cells in healthy people across ages (dated by TCRdb to between 2014 and 2017). Libraries were made using 5' RACE. The data were produced on an Illumina HiSeq 2500. The second PCR ran for about 6 to 12 cycles and used a J-beta primer mix along with a sample-barcoded 5' primer. TCRdb passed the public sequencing reads through fastp at Q25 and MiXCR, retaining productive beta sequences. Rows are unified per CDR3 protein, each entry keeping the most common DNA and genes. The sample yields approximately 780,000 distinct CDR3 sequences; under 30% were counted once. The ten largest clones add up to over 2.5% of the sample. A further study also used this sample, focusing on T cells of mothers and their children.

The sequenced sample was blood. These receptors originate from a boy under 18 in good health.

This clonotype came up a few times. The genes are TRBV10-3 and TRBJ2-5; 7 bases match TRBD1. Germline V lookup: CDR1 ENHRY, CDR2 SYGVKD. The J segment lost 0 bases and the V segment lost 4 bases, leaving 2 bases of the junction unmatched. The CDR3 extends over 14 amino acids. The chain's CDR3 is CAISVGQYQETQYF. DNA of the CDR3: TGTGCCATCAGTGTGGGACAGTACCAAGAGACCCAGTACTTC.

The chain joins TRBV5-1 to TRBJ2-5, with 12 bases identical to TRBD2. From germline, CDR1 is SGHRS and CDR2 YFSETQ. There are 16 residues in the CDR3. J lost 5 bases, V lost 2 bases, and 7 bases had no gene match. CDR3 nucleotide sequence: TGCGCCAGCAGCTTTATGACTAGCGGGGGAGGGGAGACCCAGTACTTC. It translates to CASSFMTSGGGETQYF.

V and J are TRBV7-2 and TRBJ2-1; 7 bases fit TRBD1. CDR1 and CDR2 from the germline V gene are SGHTA and FQGNSA. Trimming at V came to 3 bases and at J to 2 bases, leaving 1 base not matched to a gene. CDR3 length equals 14 residues. The CDR3 loop is CASSLGQTYNEQFF. CDR3 nucleotide sequence: TGTGCCAGCAGCTTGGGACAGACCTACAATGAGCAGTTCTTC.

CDR3 amino acids: CASSPGQITPEQYF. In DNA, the CDR3 is TGTGCCAGCAGCCCCGGACAGATAACCCCCGAGCAGTACTTC. J is TRBJ2-7 and V is TRBV12-3 or TRBV12-4; TRBD1 is a possible D gene (6 bases). V was cut by 6 bases and J by 6 bases, with 18 bases left in between. This CDR3 contains 14 residues.

The chain recombines TRBV27 with TRBJ1-6, with no clear D. V lost 3 bases and J 7 bases, leaving 16 bases between the germline ends. The CDR3 consists of 16 residues. Germline V CDR1 and CDR2: MNHEY, SMNVEV (reference sequence). CDR3 amino acids: CASSFTVRAGNSPLHF. The CDR3 region has the DNA TGTGCCAGCAGTTTCACCGTGAGGGCGGGGAATTCACCCCTCCACTTT.

V and J are TRBV7-2 and TRBJ1-1; TRBD1 matches at 8 bases. The V gene end was trimmed by 1 base and the J gene end by 8 bases; junction bases not matched to a gene: 12. Germline CDR1 is SGHTA and CDR2 is FQGNSA. There are 16 residues in the CDR3. CDR3 nucleotide sequence: TGTGCCAGCAGCTTAGTGCAGGGGGCGTCCTTTATCGAAGCTTTCTTT. It specifies CASSLVQGASFIEAFF.

The chain recombines TRBV6-6 with TRBJ2-7, with D tentatively TRBD1 (6 bases). Germline CDR1 and CDR2: MNHNY and SVGAGI (reference sequence). This CDR3 region has 12 residues. V was trimmed by 5 bases and J by 5 bases, leaving 10 bases between them. The CDR3 loop is CASSTPGDEQYF. CDR3 DNA sequence: TGTGCCAGCAGTACCCCAGGGGACGAGCAGTACTTC.

The chain combines TRBV6-1 with TRBJ2-2; 9 bases map to TRBD1. This CDR3 has 16 amino acids. Germline V gene lookup returns CDR1 MNHNS and CDR2 SASEGT. The V gene end was trimmed by 7 bases and the J gene end by 5 bases; junction bases not matched to a gene: 11. The CDR3 DNA reads as TGTGCCAGCAAAACTACCGGGACAGGGAAGACCGGGGAGCTGTTTTTT. As protein: CASKTTGTGKTGELFF.

This CDR3 reads CASSRAEAPGTGELFF. CDR3 nucleotides: TGTGCCAGCAGCCGGGCCGAGGCTCCAGGCACCGGGGAGCTGTTTTTT. The chain uses TRBV7-9 and TRBJ2-2; D is undetermined. CDR1 is SEHNR, CDR2 FQNEAQ, per germline (reference sequence). The germline V and J ends were trimmed by 5 bases and 4 bases, with 17 bases remaining between them. This CDR3 is 16 amino acids long.

V and J are TRBV21-1 and TRBJ2-5; no DNA check was done on the table's D call, TRBD2. TRBV21-1 is classified as a pseudogene. The CDR3 extends over 18 amino acids. The CDR3 DNA reads as TGTGCCAGCAGCAAAGGGACTAGCGGGGGGAGGTTTCAAGAGACCCAGTACTTC. Its translation is CASSKGTSGGRFQETQYF.

This rearrangement joins TRBV15 to TRBJ2-1; D may be TRBD1 or TRBD2 (5 bases each). The J call is doubtful: the DNA matches TRBJ2-7 better. The CDR3 totals 16 residues. Germline V gene sequence: CDR1 LNHNV, CDR2 YYDKDF (reference sequence). Here the CDR3 DNA reads TGTGCCACCAGCAGCCGACCGGGACGGATGGCCTACGAGCAGTACTTC. This sequence encodes CATSSRPGRMAYEQYF.

J is TRBJ1-2 and V is TRBV2; the D gene is possibly TRBD1 (5 bases). V lost 6 bases to trimming and J lost 3 bases, with 20 bases between them. Germline V gene lookup returns CDR1 SNHLY and CDR2 FYNNEI. The CDR3 runs 16 residues. The CDR3 protein is CASRAHEWGGDYGYTF. The CDR3 region has the DNA TGTGCCAGCAGGGCACATGAGTGGGGCGGAGACTATGGCTACACCTTC.

The chain is built from TRBV28 and TRBJ2-5; TRBD2 aligns across 7 bases. This CDR3 is 16 amino acids long. V shed 4 bases, J shed 2 bases, and the junction held 10 bases outside the gene matches. Germline loops: CDR1 MDHEN, CDR2 SYDVKM. The CDR3 sequence: CASSSSRLALQETQYF. The CDR3 DNA is TGTGCCAGCAGTTCCTCCCGACTAGCCCTTCAAGAGACCCAGTACTTC.

This clonotype was detected only a few times. J is TRBJ2-2 and V is TRBV7-6; TRBD1 matches at 9 bases. V dropped 2 bases and J dropped 6; count of bases not matched to a gene: 13. The CDR3 sequence is 18 residues long. In germline, CDR1 is SGHVS, CDR2 FNYEAQ. CDR3 coding DNA: TGTGCCAGCAGCTTATTAGCTCGGGACAGGGTCGGGGCCGGGGAGCTGTTTTTT. Translation: CASSLLARDRVGAGELFF.